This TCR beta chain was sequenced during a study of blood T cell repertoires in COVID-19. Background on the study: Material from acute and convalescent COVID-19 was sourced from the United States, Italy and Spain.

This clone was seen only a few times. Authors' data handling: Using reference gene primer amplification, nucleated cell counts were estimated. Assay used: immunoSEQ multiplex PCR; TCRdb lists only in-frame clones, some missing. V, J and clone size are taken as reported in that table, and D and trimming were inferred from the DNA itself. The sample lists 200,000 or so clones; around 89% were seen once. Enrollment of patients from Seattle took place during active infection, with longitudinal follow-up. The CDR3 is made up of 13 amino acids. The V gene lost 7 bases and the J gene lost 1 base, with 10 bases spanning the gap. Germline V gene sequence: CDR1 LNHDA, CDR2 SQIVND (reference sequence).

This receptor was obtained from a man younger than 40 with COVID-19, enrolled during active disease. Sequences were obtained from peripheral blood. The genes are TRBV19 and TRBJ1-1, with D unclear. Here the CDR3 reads CASIPRENTEAFF. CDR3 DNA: TGTGCCAGTATTCCGAGAGAGAACACTGAAGCTTTCTTT.